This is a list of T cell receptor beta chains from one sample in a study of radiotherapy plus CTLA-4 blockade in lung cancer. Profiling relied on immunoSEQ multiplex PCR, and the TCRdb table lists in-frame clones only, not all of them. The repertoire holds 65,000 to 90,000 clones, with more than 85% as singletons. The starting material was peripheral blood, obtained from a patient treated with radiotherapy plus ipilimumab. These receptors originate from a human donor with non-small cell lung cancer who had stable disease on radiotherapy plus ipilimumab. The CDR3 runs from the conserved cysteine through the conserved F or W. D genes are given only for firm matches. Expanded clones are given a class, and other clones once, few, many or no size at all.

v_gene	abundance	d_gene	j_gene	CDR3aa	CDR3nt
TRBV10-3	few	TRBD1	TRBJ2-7	CAIRRTGGDEQYF	TGTGCCATCAGGCGGACAGGGGGCGACGAGCAGTACTTC
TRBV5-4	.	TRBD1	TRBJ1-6	CASSVRDRVVSPLHF	TGTGCCAGCAGCGTCAGGGACAGGGTTGTTTCACCCCTCCACTTT
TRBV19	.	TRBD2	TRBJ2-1	CASSMLVVAGSNEQFF	TGTGCCAGTAGTATGCTGGTGGTAGCGGGAAGCAATGAGCAGTTCTTC
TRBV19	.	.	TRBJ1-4	CASSETTNEKLFF	TGTGCCAGTAGTGAAACAACTAATGAAAAACTGTTTTTT
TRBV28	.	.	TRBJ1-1	CASSFRGSWTRRTEAFF	TGTGCCAGCAGTTTCCGGGGTTCCTGGACACGGAGAACTGAAGCTTTCTTT
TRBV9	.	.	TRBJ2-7	CASSGGVLVAEQYF	TGTGCCAGCAGCGGAGGGGTCCTTGTAGCCGAGCAGTACTTC
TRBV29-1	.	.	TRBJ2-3	CSALTWTSTDTQYF	TGCAGCGCCCTCACCTGGACTAGCACAGATACGCAGTATTTT
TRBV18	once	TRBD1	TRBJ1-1	CASSRDRVNTEAFF	TGTGCCAGCTCACGGGACAGGGTGAACACTGAAGCTTTCTTT
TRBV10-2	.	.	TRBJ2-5	CASSESGETQYF	TGCGCCAGCAGTGAGTCGGGGGAGACCCAGTACTTC
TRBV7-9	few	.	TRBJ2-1	CASSSRGEQFF	TGTGCCAGCAGCTCACGCGGAGAGCAGTTCTTC
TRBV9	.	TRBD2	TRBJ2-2	CASSPQTSGSTGELFF	TGTGCCAGCAGCCCCCAGACTAGCGGGAGCACCGGGGAGCTGTTTTTT
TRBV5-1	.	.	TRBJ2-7	CASKPGTWSYEQYF	TGCGCCAGCAAACCCGGGACATGGAGCTACGAGCAGTACTTC
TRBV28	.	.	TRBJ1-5	CASSLGAVSNQPQHF	TGTGCCAGCAGCTTAGGGGCGGTGAGCAATCAGCCCCAGCATTTT
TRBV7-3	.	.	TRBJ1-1	CASSSQADTEAFF	TGTGCCAGCAGCTCCCAGGCGGACACTGAAGCTTTCTTT
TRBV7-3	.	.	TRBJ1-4	CASSLDPRGATNEKLFF	TGTGCCAGCAGCTTAGACCCTCGGGGGGCAACTAATGAAAAACTGTTTTTT
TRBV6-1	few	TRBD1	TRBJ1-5	CASSQDRAQPQHF	TGTGCCAGCAGCCAAGACAGGGCCCAGCCCCAGCATTTT
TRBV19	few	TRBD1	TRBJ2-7	CASRTGQGAYEQYF	TGTGCCAGTAGAACGGGACAGGGGGCATACGAGCAGTACTTC
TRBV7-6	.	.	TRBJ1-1	CASSLSSRNTEAFF	TGTGCCAGCAGCTTATCTTCGCGAAACACTGAAGCTTTCTTT
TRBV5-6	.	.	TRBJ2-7	CASSYVGEQYF	TGTGCCAGCAGCTATGTAGGAGAGCAGTACTTC
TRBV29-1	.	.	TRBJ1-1	CSVATPNTEAFF	TGCAGCGTCGCGACTCCCAACACTGAAGCTTTCTTT
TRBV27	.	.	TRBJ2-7	CASSPLGEMGTYEQYF	TGTGCCAGCAGCCCCCTTGGGGAAATGGGGACCTACGAGCAGTACTTC
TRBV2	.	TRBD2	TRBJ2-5	CASSEPRGGLETQYF	TGTGCCAGCAGTGAACCGCGGGGGGGCCTGGAGACCCAGTACTTC
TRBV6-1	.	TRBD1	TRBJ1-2	CASSNRDRTGYTF	TGTGCCAGCAGTAACCGGGACAGGACTGGCTACACCTTC
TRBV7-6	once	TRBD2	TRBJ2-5	CASSLGLAGAGLETQYF	TGTGCCAGCAGCTTAGGATTAGCGGGGGCGGGATTGGAGACCCAGTACTTC
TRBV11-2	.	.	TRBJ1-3	CASSSVRGPRSGNTIYF	TGTGCCAGCAGCTCCGTTCGGGGACCGCGCTCTGGAAACACCATATATTTT
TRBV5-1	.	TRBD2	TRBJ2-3	CASSLAAGGEDTQYF	TGCGCCAGCAGCTTGGCTGCGGGGGGTGAAGATACGCAGTATTTT
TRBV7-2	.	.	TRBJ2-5	CASSLGVQETQYF	TGTGCCAGCAGCTTAGGGGTCCAAGAGACCCAGTACTTC